The 21 T cell receptor beta chains below were found in one sample sequenced in a study of patients and donors after allogeneic stem cell transplantation. Using its own MiXCR run on the RT-PCR reads, TCRdb lists one record per CDR3 protein. The sample has 70,000 to 85,000 distinct CDR3 sequences; approximately 26% are singletons. The specimen sequenced was blood, either unsorted or a sorted T cell fraction (not recorded which). All receptors derive from a human donor who was either an allogeneic HSCT recipient or a stem cell or donor lymphocyte infusion donor (not recorded which). It is not recorded whose cells these are; they may come from a transplant donor.

J is TRBJ2-1 and V is TRBV9, with D unclear. Germline-derived CDR1 and CDR2 are SGDLS and YYNGEE. Trimming took 0 bases from V and 7 from J, leaving 5 bases between them. The CDR3 is 12 residues long. The CDR3 reads CASSVGLNEQFF. The CDR3 coding sequence is TGTGCCAGCAGCGTAGGACTGAATGAGCAGTTCTTC.

This clonotype occurred a few times. The rearrangement uses TRBV2 and TRBJ2-1; 8 nucleotides agree with TRBD1. Germline-derived CDR1 and CDR2 are SNHLY and FYNNEI. V dropped 7 bases and J dropped 4; count of bases not matched to a gene: 15. CDR3 length equals 17 residues. The CDR3 protein is CASKVGDDRGFYNEQFF. The CDR3 DNA follows: TGTGCCAGCAAGGTCGGAGACGACAGGGGATTTTACAATGAGCAGTTCTTC. Supplemented by reference TRBV2 and TRBJ2-1, the full variable domain reads EPEVTQTPSHQVTQMGQEVILRCVPISNHLYFYWYRQILGQKVEFLVSFYNNEISEKSEIFDDQFSVERPDGSNFTLKIRSTKLEDSAMYFCASKVGDDRGFYNEQFFGPGTRLTVL.

This sequence joins TRBV7-2 and TRBJ2-1; possibly TRBD2 for D (6 bases). V lost 5 bases to trimming and J lost 5 bases, with 16 bases between them. This CDR3 is built from 15 residues. Germline CDR1 is SGHTA and CDR2 is FQGNSA. The chain's CDR3 is CASSTRTNFNNEQFF. CDR3 nucleotide sequence: TGTGCCAGCAGCACCAGGACTAACTTCAACAATGAGCAGTTCTTC.

This clonotype turned up a few times. The chain combines TRBV7-9 with TRBJ1-1, with D unresolved. Germline assignment: CDR1 SEHNR and CDR2 FQNEAQ (reference sequence). The V gene lost 3 bases and the J gene lost 1 base, with 9 bases spanning the gap. The CDR3 is 14 residues long. This CDR3 is CASSLYPSNTEAFF. The CDR3 DNA follows: TGTGCCAGCAGCTTGTACCCCTCGAACACTGAAGCTTTCTTT.

This clonotype has a handful of counts. The chain combines TRBV5-5 with TRBJ2-1; no clear D gene. V lost 1 base and J lost 7, with 3 bases in between. Germline CDR1 SGHKS, CDR2 YYEKEE (reference sequence). This CDR3 contains 11 residues. In nucleotides, the CDR3 is TGTGCCAGCAGCTTGTTTAATGAGCAGTTCTTC. Protein product: CASSLFNEQFF.

This clonotype was picked up a small number of times. This chain connects TRBV20-1 to TRBJ1-3; 8 nucleotides match TRBD1. With 0 bases clipped from V and 8 bases from J, the junction kept 6 bases outside the gene matches. Germline CDR1 and CDR2: DFQATT and SNEGSKA (reference sequence). The length of the CDR3 is 14 residues. The CDR3, as DNA: TGCAGTGCTAGAGATAGTGACAGGGGAGACACCATATATTTT. Translation: CSARDSDRGDTIYF.

This clonotype was picked up many times. This sequence joins TRBV7-2 and TRBJ1-2; D is unresolved. Germline V gene lookup returns CDR1 SGHTA and CDR2 FQGNSA. The CDR3 is 11 amino acids. Between the trimmed V and J ends, which lost 3 bases and 7 bases, there was a span of 6 bases. The CDR3 sequence is CASSFKGGYTF. Written as DNA, the CDR3 is TGTGCCAGCAGCTTTAAAGGTGGCTACACCTTC.

Only a few counts were recorded for this clonotype. The genes are TRBV20-1 and TRBJ2-3; D remains ambiguous. CDR3 length: 11 residues. The germline gives CDR1 DFQATT, CDR2 SNEGSKA (reference sequence). Deletions cut 6 bases from V and 0 bases from J, with 4 bases between. In nucleotides, the CDR3 is TGCAGTGCAAAGAGCACAGATACGCAGTATTTT. This codes for CSAKSTDTQYF.

V gene TRBV29-1 combines with J gene TRBJ2-7; 7 bases are a match to TRBD1. The V gene end was trimmed by 5 bases and the J gene end by 3 bases; junction bases not matched to a gene: 13. The CDR3 totals 15 residues. The germline V gene encodes CDR1 SQVTM and CDR2 ANQGSEA. The CDR3 here is CSVWVVSGQIYEQYF. For the CDR3, the DNA is TGCAGCGTTTGGGTGGTGTCGGGACAGATCTACGAGCAGTACTTC.

The rearrangement uses TRBV5-1 and TRBJ2-3, with D unclear. This CDR3 is built from 14 residues. Germline V gives CDR1 SGHRS, CDR2 YFSETQ. The ends were cut back, 1 base at V and 3 bases at J, with 9 bases in the middle. CDR3: CASSLFQATDTQYF. The CDR3 bases are TGCGCCAGCAGCTTGTTTCAGGCGACAGATACGCAGTATTTT.

This clonotype appeared a few times. V and J are TRBV20-1 and TRBJ1-4; D gene ambiguous. Deletions cut 5 bases from V and 8 bases from J, with 12 bases between. Per the germline V gene, CDR1 is DFQATT and CDR2 is SNEGSKA (reference sequence). The CDR3 extends over 12 amino acids. The CDR3 DNA sequence: TGCAGTGCTGGGTTCGGGAGCGAAAAACTGTTTTTT. Its protein is CSAGFGSEKLFF.

This clonotype turned up a few times. The CDR3 is CASSEALTGDDEQFF. Here the CDR3 DNA reads TGTGCCAGCAGTGAAGCTCTCACAGGGGATGATGAGCAGTTCTTC. This chain uses TRBV25-1 with TRBJ2-1; 7 bases map to TRBD1. The CDR3 has 15 amino acids. After removal of 2 bases from V and 8 bases from J, the junction contained 9 bases not matched to a gene. CDR1 is MGHDK, CDR2 SYGVNS, per germline.

Turning to this clonotype: One end of the junction is discordant with germline, which a read error may explain. This chain connects TRBV7-7 to TRBJ2-1; weak D call: TRBD1 (5 bases). The CDR3 totals 16 residues. The germline gives CDR1 SSHAT, CDR2 FNYEAQ (reference sequence). Here the CDR3 reads CASSSQPRGRGNEQFF. CDR3 coding DNA: TGTGCTAGCAGCTCCCAGCCAAGGGGCCGAGGTAATGAGCAGTTCTTC.

This chain uses TRBV12-3 or TRBV12-4 with TRBJ2-3; D call uncertain. This CDR3 region has 13 residues. Trimming pared 4 bases from V and 5 bases from J, leaving 10 bases between. The CDR3 spells CASSSGRIDTQYF. DNA for the CDR3: TGTGCCAGCAGTTCTGGACGGATAGATACGCAGTATTTT.

CDR3 nucleotide sequence: TGTGCCAGCAGCCCCTCCGTCCCGTACGAGCAGTACTTC. As protein: CASSPSVPYEQYF. The genes are TRBV3-1 and TRBJ2-7; D call uncertain. V was clipped by 4 bases and J by 4 bases, with 11 bases between them. Germline CDR1 and CDR2: LGHDT and YNNKEL (reference sequence). This CDR3 contains 13 residues.

The chain recombines TRBV12-3 or TRBV12-4 with TRBJ1-1; TRBD1 matches 10 bases. Unmatched junction bases numbered 7, after V lost 5 bases and J lost 4 bases. The CDR3 has 15 amino acids. The CDR3 protein is CASSPRTGGGTEAFF. Written as DNA, the CDR3 is TGTGCCAGCAGTCCAAGGACAGGGGGTGGCACTGAAGCTTTCTTT.

The chain joins TRBV28 to TRBJ1-2; D remains unclear. The V gene lost 3 bases and the J gene lost 8 bases, with 10 bases spanning the gap. CDR3 length equals 12 residues. Germline CDR1 is MDHEN and CDR2 is SYDVKM. The CDR3 loop reads CASSFGGWGYTF. CDR3 nucleotide sequence: TGTGCCAGCAGTTTCGGAGGTTGGGGCTACACCTTC.

This clonotype was seen a few times. V gene TRBV20-1 combines with J gene TRBJ2-7; 9 bases agree with TRBD2. J was trimmed by 4 bases and V by 4 bases; bases with no gene match: 8. Germline CDR1 DFQATT, CDR2 SNEGSKA (reference sequence). The CDR3 extends over 14 amino acids. CDR3 amino acids: CSAILIAGAYEQYF. The CDR3 DNA sequence: TGCAGTGCTATCCTAATAGCGGGAGCATACGAGCAGTACTTC.

This chain joins TRBV11-2 and TRBJ2-1; 11 nucleotides line up with TRBD2. The germline V gene encodes CDR1 SGHAT and CDR2 FQNNGV. J gave up 8 bases and V 1 base, and 7 bases lay outside the gene matches. CDR3 length: 16 amino acids. CDR3 bases: TGTGCCAGCAGCTTAGGGGTAGCGGGAGGGATGGATGAGCAGTTCTTC. Amino acids: CASSLGVAGGMDEQFF.

This clonotype was recorded a few times. This chain connects TRBV7-8 to TRBJ1-3, with D possibly matching TRBD1 (6 bases). Per germline, CDR1 SGHVS and CDR2 FQNEAQ. This CDR3 has 17 amino acids. V lost 5 bases and J lost 0, with 17 bases in between. The CDR3 region is CASSLLGTSLSGNTIYF. CDR3 DNA sequence: TGTGCCAGCAGCCTACTAGGGACATCCCTCTCTGGAAACACCATATATTTT. Using reference TRBV7-8 and TRBJ1-3 for the parts outside the CDR3, the full variable domain is GAGVSQSPRYKVAKRGQDVALRCDPISGHVSLFWYQQALGQGPEFLTYFQNEAQLDKSGLPSDRFFAERPEGSVSTLKIQRTQQEDSAVYLCASSLLGTSLSGNTIYFGEGSWLTVV.

This clonotype was recorded many times. The gene calls are TRBV29-1 and TRBJ1-1; D gene uncertain. With 4 bases removed from V and 3 bases from J, the gap between germline ends came to 15 bases. The length of the CDR3 is 14 residues. Germline CDR1 reads SQVTM; CDR2 reads ANQGSEA. For the CDR3, the DNA is TGCAGCGTTGTGAGGGCGGACGGTTACACTGAAGCTTTCTTT. Protein product: CSVVRADGYTEAFF.